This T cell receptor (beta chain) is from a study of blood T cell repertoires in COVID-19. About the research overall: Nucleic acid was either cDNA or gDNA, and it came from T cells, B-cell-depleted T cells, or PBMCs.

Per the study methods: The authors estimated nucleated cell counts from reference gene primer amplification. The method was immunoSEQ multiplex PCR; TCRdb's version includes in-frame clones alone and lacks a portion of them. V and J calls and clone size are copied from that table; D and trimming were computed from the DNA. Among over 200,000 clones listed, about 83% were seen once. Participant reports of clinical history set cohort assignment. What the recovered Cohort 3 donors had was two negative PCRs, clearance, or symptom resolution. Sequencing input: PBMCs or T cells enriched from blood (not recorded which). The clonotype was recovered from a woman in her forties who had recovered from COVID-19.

CDR3 sequence reads: CASSKNAGVSSYEQYV. The DNA for the CDR3 is TGTGCCAGCAGCAAAAACGCAGGGGTCAGCTCCTACGAGCAGTACGTC. The chain uses TRBV21-1 and TRBJ2-7; the table gives TRBD1 as D, unverified against the DNA. TRBV21-1 is termed a pseudogene. This CDR3 comprises 16 residues.